This T cell receptor beta chain was sequenced in a study of cytomegalovirus exposure and HLA in healthy donors. The study ran its PCR with 60 Vbeta and 13 Jbeta primers. The table came from immunoSEQ multiplex PCR; TCRdb's copy has only in-frame clones and leaves some out. The sample holds 170,000 or so clones; 60% to 80% are singletons and the top ten take less than 15%. This CDR3 is 13 amino acids long. Between the trimmed V and J ends, which lost 0 bases and 4 bases, there was a span of 6 bases. CDR1 is LNHDA and CDR2 is SQIVND in the germline V gene (reference sequence). The chain joins TRBV19 to TRBJ1-1; D gene unclear. The source material was PBMCs. The TCR comes from a woman aged 45-65 years in good health and CMV-seropositive. CDR3 region: CASSIERATEAFF. In DNA form, the CDR3 reads TGTGCCAGTAGTATAGAGAGGGCCACTGAAGCTTTCTTT.